The T cell receptor (beta chain) under discussion was sequenced for a study of T cell repertoires in cytomegalovirus infection (dated by TCRdb to between 2018 and 2021). Broadly, across the study: Alongside well-studied HLA-B-restricted epitopes, the peptide stimulations were aimed at recently identified HLA-C-restricted CMV epitopes, whose presentation resists viral immunomodulation. Because public TCR beta signatures pointed to carriage of CMV infection together with the matching HLA type, the HLA type of each donor mattered for the analysis.

What the authors observed across the whole study: In both this cohort and an independent roughly 350-donor cohort, the cumulative frequency of public TCR beta family members distinguished carriers of CMV infection plus the relevant HLA type. The ex vivo response was dominated by HLA-C-restricted CMV-specific TCR beta clonotypes, which also provided the single most frequent clonotype in two of eight donors.

Regarding this clonotype: Its binding antigen is unknown. Base qualities were left out, and no much larger clone turns up one base away.

Sequencing took place on an Illumina HiSeq 1500. TCRdb reprocessed the public reads (quality trimming at Q25 with fastp, clone calling with MiXCR) and kept in-frame beta chains. Each CDR3 protein gets just one entry, which takes the most common genes and DNA from the rows behind it. Present in this sample are about 220,000 distinct CDR3 sequences, roughly 34% of which were seen just once. The ten largest clones take up approximately 59% of the sample. Read against the paper, the sample's treatment or condition label means: in vitro stimulation with specific CMV peptide epitopes to enrich CMV-specific T cells. Per the germline V gene (reference sequence), MNHEY is the CDR1 and SMNVEV is the CDR2. The CDR3 covers 12 residues, taking in both the cysteine and the phenylalanine. The entry retains the CDR3 DNA only, 36 bases that are in frame from base 1. V lost 5 bases and J lost 5 bases; the stretch between them is 8 bases long.

This TCR came from a human donor in good health (CMV status not recorded). Some clones in this sample may be carry-over from other donors' samples. The chain was built from TRBV27 and TRBJ2-3; tentative D gene TRBD2, with 6 bases matching. The sample consisted of CD8+ T cells from cultured PBMCs, taken from culture after CMV antigen stimulation. CDR3 reads: CASSVEGDTQYF. The bases are TGTGCCAGCAGTGTGGAGGGAGATACGCAGTATTTT.